The clone carrying this T cell receptor beta chain was observed a handful of times. Its antigen is not known. Germline V gene sequence: CDR1 MDHEN, CDR2 SYDVKM. The CDR3 runs 15 residues. The trim removed 6 bases at V and 1 base at J, leaving 7 bases unmatched. This entry is derived from a study of shared clonotypes between healthy human individuals. The study, taken as a whole, reports: Non-shared clonotypes had lower generation probabilities than clonotypes shared by all four sorted-subset donors. A handful of donors shared about 4.5% of their naive CD4 clonotypes.

Healthy HIV-negative adults without recent acute infections or vaccinations served as donors. For each subset, genomic DNA was distributed in equal portions over several immunoSEQ plates. Repertoires were generated with immunoSEQ multiplex PCR, while TCRdb's copy carries only in-frame clones and drops some. This table holds hundreds of thousands of clones, more than 70% found once. The sequenced sample consisted of memory CD4+ T cells sorted from blood. Subset defined: CD45RA-negative fraction. The rearrangement uses TRBV28 and TRBJ1-1; 8 bases agree with TRBD1. This TCR derives from a woman aged 30 to 39 in good health. This CDR3 reads CASRRDRGGNTEAFF. The CDR3 DNA reads TGTGCCAGCAGACGCGACAGGGGAGGGAACACTGAAGCTTTCTTT.